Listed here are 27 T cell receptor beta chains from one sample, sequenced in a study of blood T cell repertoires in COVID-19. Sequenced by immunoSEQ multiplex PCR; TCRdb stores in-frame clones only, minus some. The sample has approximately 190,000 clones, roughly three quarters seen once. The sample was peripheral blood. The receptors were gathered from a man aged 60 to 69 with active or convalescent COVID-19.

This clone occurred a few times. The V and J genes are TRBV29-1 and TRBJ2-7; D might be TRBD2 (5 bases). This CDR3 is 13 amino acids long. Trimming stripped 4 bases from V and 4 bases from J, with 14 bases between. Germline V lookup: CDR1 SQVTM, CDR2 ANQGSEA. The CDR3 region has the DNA TGCAGCGTTGGGTCCCAAACTAGATACGAGCAGTACTTC. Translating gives CSVGSQTRYEQYF.

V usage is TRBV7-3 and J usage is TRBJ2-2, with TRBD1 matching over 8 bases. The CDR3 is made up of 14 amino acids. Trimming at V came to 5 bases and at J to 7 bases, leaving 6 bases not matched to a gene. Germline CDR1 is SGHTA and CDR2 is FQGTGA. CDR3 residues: CASSPPGTGGELFF. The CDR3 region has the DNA TGTGCCAGCAGCCCGCCCGGGACAGGCGGGGAGCTGTTTTTT.

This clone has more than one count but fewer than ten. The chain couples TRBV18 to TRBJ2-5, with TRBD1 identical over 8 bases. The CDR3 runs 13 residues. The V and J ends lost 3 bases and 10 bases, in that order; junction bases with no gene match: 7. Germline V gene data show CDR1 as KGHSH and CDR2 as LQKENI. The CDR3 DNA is TGTGCCAGCTCACCCGGACAGGGATTTTTCCAGTACTTC. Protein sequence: CASSPGQGFFQYF.

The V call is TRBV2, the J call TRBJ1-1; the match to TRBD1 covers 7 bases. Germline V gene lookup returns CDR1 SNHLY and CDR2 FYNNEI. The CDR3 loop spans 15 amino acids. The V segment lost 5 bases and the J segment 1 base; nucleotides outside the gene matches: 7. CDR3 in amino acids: CASSTNRGRNTEAFF. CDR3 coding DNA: TGTGCCAGCAGTACAAACAGGGGTAGGAACACTGAAGCTTTCTTT. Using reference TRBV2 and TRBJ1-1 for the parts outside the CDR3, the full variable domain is EPEVTQTPSHQVTQMGQEVILRCVPISNHLYFYWYRQILGQKVEFLVSFYNNEISEKSEIFDDQFSVERPDGSNFTLKIRSTKLEDSAMYFCASSTNRGRNTEAFFGQGTRLTVV.

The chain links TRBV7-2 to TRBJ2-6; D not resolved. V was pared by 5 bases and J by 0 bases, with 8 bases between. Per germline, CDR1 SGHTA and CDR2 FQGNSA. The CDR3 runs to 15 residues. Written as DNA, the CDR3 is TGTGCCAGCAGCCCCCTCCTCTCTGGGGCCAACGTCCTGACTTTC. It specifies CASSPLLSGANVLTF.

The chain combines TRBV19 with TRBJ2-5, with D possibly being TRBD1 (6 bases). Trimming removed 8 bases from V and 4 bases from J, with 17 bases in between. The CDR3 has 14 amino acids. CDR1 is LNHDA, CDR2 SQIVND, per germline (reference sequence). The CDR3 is CASSVGAAPETQYF. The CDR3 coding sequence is TGTGCCAGTTCTGTGGGGGCAGCACCAGAGACCCAGTACTTC.

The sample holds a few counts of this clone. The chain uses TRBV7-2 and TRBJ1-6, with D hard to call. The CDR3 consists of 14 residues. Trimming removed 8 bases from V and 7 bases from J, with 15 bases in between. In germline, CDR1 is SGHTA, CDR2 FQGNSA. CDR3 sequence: CASREPRFNSPLHF. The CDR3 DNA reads TGTGCCAGCCGAGAACCGCGTTTCAATTCACCCCTCCACTTT.

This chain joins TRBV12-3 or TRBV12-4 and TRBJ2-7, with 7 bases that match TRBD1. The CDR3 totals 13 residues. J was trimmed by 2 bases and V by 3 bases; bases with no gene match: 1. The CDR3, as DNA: TGTGCCAGCAGTTTTGGGACAGCCTACGAGCAGTACTTC. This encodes CASSFGTAYEQYF.

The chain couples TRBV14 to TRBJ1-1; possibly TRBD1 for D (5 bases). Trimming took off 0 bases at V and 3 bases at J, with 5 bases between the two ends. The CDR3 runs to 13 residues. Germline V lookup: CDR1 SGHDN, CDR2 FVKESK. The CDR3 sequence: CASSQEGDTEAFF. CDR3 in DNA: TGTGCCAGCAGCCAAGAAGGGGACACTGAAGCTTTCTTT.

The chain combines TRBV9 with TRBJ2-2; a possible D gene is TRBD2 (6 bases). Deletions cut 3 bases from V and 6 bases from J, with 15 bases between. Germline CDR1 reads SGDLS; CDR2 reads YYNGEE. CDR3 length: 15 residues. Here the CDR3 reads CASSGLGTSPGELFF. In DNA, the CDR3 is TGTGCCAGCAGCGGACTAGGTACCAGCCCCGGGGAGCTGTTTTTT.

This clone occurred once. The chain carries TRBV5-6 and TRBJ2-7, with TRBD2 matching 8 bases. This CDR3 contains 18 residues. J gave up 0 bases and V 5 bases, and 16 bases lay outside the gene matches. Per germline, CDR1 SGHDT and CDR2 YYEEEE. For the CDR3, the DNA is TGTGCCAGCAGTTCCGGGACTAGTAGCTTATTTCTCTCCTACGAGCAGTACTTC. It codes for CASSSGTSSLFLSYEQYF. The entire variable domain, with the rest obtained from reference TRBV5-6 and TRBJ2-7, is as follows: DAGVTQSPTHLIKTRGQQVTLRCSPKSGHDTVSWYQQALGQGPQFIFQYYEEEERQRGNFPDRFSGHQFPNYSSELNVNALLLGDSALYLCASSSGTSSLFLSYEQYFGPGTRLTVT.

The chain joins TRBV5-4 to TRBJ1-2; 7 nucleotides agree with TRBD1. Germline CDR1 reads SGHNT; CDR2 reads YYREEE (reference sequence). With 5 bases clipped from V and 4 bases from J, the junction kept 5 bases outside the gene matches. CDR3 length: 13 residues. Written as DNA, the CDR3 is TGTGCCAGCAGGGACAGGCAAGTCTATGGCTACACCTTC. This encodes CASRDRQVYGYTF. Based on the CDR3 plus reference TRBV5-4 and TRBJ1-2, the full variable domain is ETGVTQSPTHLIKTRGQQVTLRCSSQSGHNTVSWYQQALGQGPQFIFQYYREEENGRGNFPPRFSGLQFPNYSSELNVNALELDDSALYLCASRDRQVYGYTFGSGTRLTVV.

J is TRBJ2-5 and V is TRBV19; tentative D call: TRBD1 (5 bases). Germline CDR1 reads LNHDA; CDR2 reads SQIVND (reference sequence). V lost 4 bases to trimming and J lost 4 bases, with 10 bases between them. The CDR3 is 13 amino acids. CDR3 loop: CASSTGSGETQYF. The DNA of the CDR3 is TGTGCCAGTAGTACAGGGTCGGGAGAGACCCAGTACTTC.

CDR3 sequence reads: CATSRASQGDSPLHF. The DNA for the CDR3 is TGTGCCACCAGCAGAGCGAGTCAGGGGGATTCACCCCTCCACTTT. The chain uses TRBV15 and TRBJ1-6; 7 bases agree with TRBD1. The V segment lost 1 base and the J segment 8 bases; nucleotides outside the gene matches: 5. The germline V gene encodes CDR1 LNHNV and CDR2 YYDKDF (reference sequence). The CDR3 runs to 15 residues.

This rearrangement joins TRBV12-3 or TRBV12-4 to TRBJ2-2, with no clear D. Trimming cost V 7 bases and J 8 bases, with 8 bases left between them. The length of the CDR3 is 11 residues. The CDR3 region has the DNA TGTGCCAGCACCGTCCGGGGGGAGCTGTTTTTT. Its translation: CASTVRGELFF.

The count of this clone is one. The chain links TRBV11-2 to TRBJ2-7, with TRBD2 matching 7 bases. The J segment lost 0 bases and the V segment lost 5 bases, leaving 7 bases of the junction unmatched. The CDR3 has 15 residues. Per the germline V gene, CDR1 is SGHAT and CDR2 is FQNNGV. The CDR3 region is CASSAGLEPSYEQYF. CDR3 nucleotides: TGTGCCAGCAGCGCCGGACTAGAACCCTCCTACGAGCAGTACTTC.

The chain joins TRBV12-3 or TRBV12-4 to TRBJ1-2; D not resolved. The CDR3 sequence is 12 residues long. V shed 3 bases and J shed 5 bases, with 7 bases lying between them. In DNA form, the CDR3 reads TGTGCCAGCAGTTTCGGGAATTATGGCTACACCTTC. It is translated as CASSFGNYGYTF.

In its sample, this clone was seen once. The CDR3 reads CASGLPSTGGISGELFF. CDR3 sequence (DNA): TGTGCTAGTGGTTTGCCATCGACAGGGGGCATCTCCGGGGAGCTGTTTTTT. This chain joins TRBV12-5 and TRBJ2-2; 10 bases align to TRBD1. J lost 6 bases, V lost 2 bases, and 9 bases had no gene match. CDR3 size: 17 residues. Germline CDR1 reads LGHNT; CDR2 reads FRNRAP.

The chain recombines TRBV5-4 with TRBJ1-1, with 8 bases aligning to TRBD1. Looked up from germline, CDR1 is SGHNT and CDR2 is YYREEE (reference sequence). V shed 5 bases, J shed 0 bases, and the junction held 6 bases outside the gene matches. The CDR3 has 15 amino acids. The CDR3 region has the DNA TGTGCCAGCAGGCTCGACAGGGGAATGAACACTGAAGCTTTCTTT. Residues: CASRLDRGMNTEAFF.

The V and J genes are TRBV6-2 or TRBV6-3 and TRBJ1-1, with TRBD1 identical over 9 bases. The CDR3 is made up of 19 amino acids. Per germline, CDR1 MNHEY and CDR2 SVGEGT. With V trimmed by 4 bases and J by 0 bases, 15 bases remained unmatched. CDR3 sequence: CASSFRHSGTGPMNTEAFF. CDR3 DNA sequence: TGTGCCAGCAGTTTTCGACATTCCGGGACAGGGCCCATGAACACTGAAGCTTTCTTT.

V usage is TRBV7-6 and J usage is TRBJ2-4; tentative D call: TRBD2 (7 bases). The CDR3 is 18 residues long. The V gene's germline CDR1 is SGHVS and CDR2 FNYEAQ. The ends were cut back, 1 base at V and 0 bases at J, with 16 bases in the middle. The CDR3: CASSLVQGGPLAKNIQYF. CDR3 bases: TGTGCCAGCAGCTTAGTACAGGGAGGGCCACTAGCCAAAAACATTCAGTACTTC. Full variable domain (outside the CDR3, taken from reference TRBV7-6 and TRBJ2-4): GAGVSQSPRYKVTKRGQDVALRCDPISGHVSLYWYRQALGQGPEFLTYFNYEAQQDKSGLPNDRFSAERPEGSISTLTIQRTEQRDSAMYRCASSLVQGGPLAKNIQYFGAGTRLSVL.

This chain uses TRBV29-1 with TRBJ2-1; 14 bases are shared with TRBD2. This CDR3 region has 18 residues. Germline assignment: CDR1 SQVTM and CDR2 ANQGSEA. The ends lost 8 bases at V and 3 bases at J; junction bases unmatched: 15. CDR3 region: CSPRDVGTSGSVYNEQFF. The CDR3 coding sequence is TGCAGCCCTCGGGACGTAGGGACTAGCGGGAGTGTCTACAATGAGCAGTTCTTC.

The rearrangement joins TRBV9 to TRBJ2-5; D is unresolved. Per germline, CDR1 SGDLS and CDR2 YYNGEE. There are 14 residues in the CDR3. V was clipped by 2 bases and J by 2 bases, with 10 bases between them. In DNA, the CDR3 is TGTGCCAGCAGCGTTGGCGGATATCAAGAGACCCAGTACTTC. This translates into CASSVGGYQETQYF.

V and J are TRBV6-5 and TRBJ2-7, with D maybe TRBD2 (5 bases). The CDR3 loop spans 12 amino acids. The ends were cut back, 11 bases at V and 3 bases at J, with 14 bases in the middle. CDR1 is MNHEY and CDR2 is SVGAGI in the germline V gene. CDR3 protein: CAGGGQNYEQYF. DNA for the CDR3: TGTGCCGGAGGCGGGCAGAACTACGAGCAGTACTTC.

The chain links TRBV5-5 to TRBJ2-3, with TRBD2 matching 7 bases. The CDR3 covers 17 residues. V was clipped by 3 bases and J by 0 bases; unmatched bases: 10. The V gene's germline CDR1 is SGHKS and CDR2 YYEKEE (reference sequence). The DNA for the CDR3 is TGTGCCAGCAGCTGGAGACCGAGCGGGACTAGCACAGATACGCAGTATTTT. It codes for CASSWRPSGTSTDTQYF.

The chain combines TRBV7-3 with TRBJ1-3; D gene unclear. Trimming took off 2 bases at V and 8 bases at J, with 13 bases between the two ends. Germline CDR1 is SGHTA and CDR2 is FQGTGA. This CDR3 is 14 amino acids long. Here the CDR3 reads CASSLGYNGDTIYF. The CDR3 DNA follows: TGTGCCAGCAGCTTAGGGTACAACGGGGACACCATATATTTT. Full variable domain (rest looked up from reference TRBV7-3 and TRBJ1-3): GAGVSQTPSNKVTEKGKYVELRCDPISGHTALYWYRQSLGQGPEFLIYFQGTGAADDSGLPNDRFFAVRPEGSVSTLKIQRTERGDSAVYLCASSLGYNGDTIYFGEGSWLTVV.

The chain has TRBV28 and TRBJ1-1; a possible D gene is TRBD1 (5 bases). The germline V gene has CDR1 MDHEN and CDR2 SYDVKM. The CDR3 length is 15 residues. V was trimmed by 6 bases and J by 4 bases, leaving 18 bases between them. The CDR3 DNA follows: TGTGCCAGCAGCGAAAACTCGGGGAGGGGCACTGAAGCTTTCTTT. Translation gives CASSENSGRGTEAFF.